The clone carrying this TCR beta chain is a singleton in its sample. Its target is unknown. A read error may produce the germline difference seen at one junction end. The PCR made use of 60 Vbeta and 13 Jbeta primers. Clones were read by immunoSEQ multiplex PCR, and TCRdb kept only the in-frame ones, dropping some. Of roughly 100,000 clones detected, approximately 86% appear once; the ten largest clones hold 6.1%. This sample stems from a study of cytomegalovirus exposure and HLA in healthy donors. Overall study results and limits: When a later analysis was performed, an Asian-associated ancestry cluster reportedly had fewer N-insertions than the approximately 680-donor mean. One variant, a missense change in DCLRE1C, was linked in a later analysis to TCR beta V- and J-gene trimming.

This CDR3 has 16 residues. The germline CDR1 and CDR2 sequences are SEHNR and FQNEAQ (reference sequence). Input material: PBMCs. This clonotype was obtained from a man between 18 and 35 years old in good health and CMV-seronegative. The V call is TRBV7-9, the J call TRBJ2-5; TRBD2 is a possible D gene (5 bases). For the CDR3, the DNA is TGTTCCAGCAGCTCCCCCCACCAGAGTAGAGGGGAGACCCAGTACTTC. Translation gives CSSSSPHQSRGETQYF.